These 3 T cell receptor beta chains were all obtained from the same sample, sequenced in a study of blood T cell repertoires in COVID-19 (dated by TCRdb to 2020 to 2022). Library creation used the immunoSEQ multiplex PCR assay. TCRdb limited this immuneACCESS table to in-frame rearrangements with V and J called. A share of clones is missing; checked studies link under half to unresolved V genes, and the rest is unexplained. The sample profile shows around 250,000 clones; roughly 79% of them were found once. 1.9% of the sample is held by the ten biggest clonotypes. The sequencing input was peripheral blood. Every receptor here comes from a woman at least 80 years old with acute or convalescent COVID-19.

The chain joins TRBV2 to TRBJ2-3; TRBD1 is a possible D gene (6 bases). Germline V gene data show CDR1 as SNHLY and CDR2 as FYNNEI. The CDR3 totals 13 residues. The ends were cut back, 7 bases at V and 1 base at J, with 9 bases in the middle. The CDR3 loop reads CASTRTGTDTQYF. CDR3 DNA: TGTGCCAGCACCAGGACAGGCACAGATACGCAGTATTTT.

The V gene is TRBV5-8, the J gene TRBJ2-1; D is possibly TRBD2 (6 bases). The CDR3 has 16 amino acids. V gave up 0 bases and J gave up 7 bases, with 17 bases separating them. Per germline, CDR1 SGHTS and CDR2 YDEGEE. The CDR3 sequence is CASSLESGVLLNEQFF. DNA for the CDR3: TGTGCCAGCAGCTTGGAGTCGGGGGTTCTATTAAATGAGCAGTTCTTC.

V usage is TRBV5-1 and J usage is TRBJ2-5; 12 positions agree with TRBD2. The CDR3 totals 17 residues. V was pared by 4 bases and J by 1 base, with 8 bases of the junction left unmatched. CDR1 and CDR2 (germline): SGHRS, YFSETQ. This chain's CDR3 is CASSTRLAGAFQETQYF. DNA for the CDR3: TGCGCCAGCAGCACAAGACTAGCGGGGGCTTTCCAAGAGACCCAGTACTTC.